This T cell receptor (beta chain) was recorded in a study of cytomegalovirus exposure and HLA in healthy donors. Donors were nominally healthy when sampled, though unrecorded immune exposures were likely. The primer mix had 60 Vbeta and 13 Jbeta primers. Libraries were prepared by immunoSEQ multiplex PCR; TCRdb keeps only in-frame clonotypes and omits some of them. The repertoire shows about 84,000 clones; the top ten hold about 0.61%. CDR1 is SNHLY, CDR2 FYNNEI, per germline. V dropped 8 bases and J dropped 6; count of bases not matched to a gene: 5. This CDR3 comprises 14 residues. The material sequenced was PBMCs. The chain joins TRBV2 to TRBJ1-6; the match to TRBD1 covers 9 bases. The TCR was taken from a man aged 45-60 years in good health and CMV-seronegative. The CDR3 is CASVGGQGNSPLHF. CDR3 DNA sequence: TGTGCCAGCGTGGGGGGACAGGGTAATTCACCCCTCCACTTT.